One sample yielded the 2 T cell receptor beta chains listed below, sequenced in a study of blood T cell repertoires in COVID-19. Clones were sequenced by immunoSEQ multiplex PCR, and TCRdb holds only the in-frame ones, with some missing. Of over 200,000 clones in the sample, 85% to 90% were seen once. The sequencing sample was made of peripheral blood. All receptors come from a man older than 75 with acute or convalescent COVID-19.

The chain joins TRBV18 to TRBJ2-6, with a possible D match to TRBD2 (5 bases). V lost 3 bases, J lost 0 bases, and 12 bases lay in between. The CDR3 contains 17 residues. Germline-derived CDR1 and CDR2 are KGHSH and LQKENI. The CDR3 DNA reads as TGTGCCAGCTCACCGTACGGACTGACCTCTGGGGCCAACGTCCTGACTTTC. Translation: CASSPYGLTSGANVLTF.

The J gene is TRBJ2-1, the V gene TRBV11-3, with 8 bases matching TRBD2. CDR1 is SGHNT and CDR2 is YENEEA in the germline V gene. CDR3 length: 15 amino acids. With 4 bases clipped from V and 3 bases from J, the junction kept 5 bases outside the gene matches. As DNA, the CDR3 is TGTGCCAGCAGCTCGCGGGGGGATGACTACAATGAGCAGTTCTTC. Translation gives CASSSRGDDYNEQFF.